This TCR beta chain originates from a study of blood T cell repertoires in COVID-19. For the study at large: The samples span acute and convalescent COVID-19 from the United States, Italy and Spain.

The assay was immunoSEQ multiplex PCR, and TCRdb's table has in-frame clones only and misses some. The sample has about 480,000 clones; more than 75% are singletons. The germline V and J ends were trimmed by 3 bases and 4 bases, with 12 bases remaining between them. This CDR3 has 14 amino acids. Germline assignment: CDR1 MNHEY and CDR2 SMNVEV (reference sequence). This clone was counted a few times. Other DNA sequences in the sample encode the same CDR3. This rearrangement joins TRBV27 to TRBJ1-2; D gene ambiguous. The clonotype originates from a middle-aged woman who had recovered from COVID-19. Sequencing was carried out using PBMCs or T cells enriched from blood (not recorded which). The CDR3 DNA reads as TGTGCCAGCAGTTTGTCAGGTGTAGGCTATGGCTACACCTTC. It is translated as CASSLSGVGYGYTF.